The 10 T cell receptor beta chains below were found in one sample sequenced in a study of T-cell memory formation after mild COVID-19. TCRdb re-derived calls from the 5' RACE reads in MiXCR, one entry per CDR3 protein. The table records about 270,000 distinct CDR3 sequences, 15% to 20% of them present only once. Source material: PBMCs or a T cell subset sorted from them (not recorded which). These receptors all come from a man aged 18 to 29 who had mild COVID-19 (a few samples of this study predate the infection). Cell type and time point are not known.

This clonotype was recorded many times. The chain links TRBV18 to TRBJ2-5; 8 nucleotides agree with TRBD2. Trimming cost V 8 bases and J 4 bases; bases outside gene matches: 6. This CDR3 has 13 amino acids. The germline gives CDR1 KGHSH, CDR2 LQKENI. The CDR3 is CASSPGGAETQYF. The DNA for the CDR3 is TGTGCCAGCAGCCCCGGGGGGGCAGAGACCCAGTACTTC.

The genes are TRBV6-5 and TRBJ2-7, with D perhaps TRBD2 (6 bases). Trimming took off 6 bases at V and 4 bases at J, with 16 bases between the two ends. Germline CDR1 is MNHEY and CDR2 is SVGAGI. This CDR3 is 14 amino acids long. CDR3 region: CASSRLGGKYEQYF. The CDR3 coding sequence is TGTGCCAGCAGCCGCCTTGGGGGGAAATACGAGCAGTACTTC.

This chain joins TRBV5-1 and TRBJ1-6, with D uncertain. The CDR3 extends over 17 amino acids. Germline values: CDR1 SGHRS, CDR2 YFSETQ. Trimming left V 5 bases short and J 1 base short, with 16 bases between. The CDR3 reads CASRPEAYPSYNSPLHF. Here the CDR3 DNA reads TGCGCCAGCAGACCCGAAGCTTACCCATCCTATAATTCACCCCTCCACTTT.

This clonotype was found many times. The V gene is TRBV7-8, the J gene TRBJ2-1; perhaps TRBD2 as D (5 bases). CDR3 size: 12 residues. V dropped 3 bases and J dropped 10 bases, with 10 bases sitting between them. The germline V gene has CDR1 SGHVS and CDR2 FQNEAQ. Here the CDR3 DNA reads TGTGCCAGCAGCTTCACCCCGGGGGAGCAGTTCTTC. Its protein is CASSFTPGEQFF.

The rearrangement uses TRBV7-9 and TRBJ1-1; unclear D gene. CDR1 and CDR2 from the germline V gene are SEHNR and FQNEAQ (reference sequence). The CDR3 runs to 16 residues. The V and J ends lost 1 base and 2 bases respectively, with 14 bases between them. The CDR3 DNA is TGTGCCAGCAGCTTAGATCGGGCGATTACAAACACTGAAGCTTTCTTT. This translates into CASSLDRAITNTEAFF.

The J gene is TRBJ1-1, the V gene TRBV7-2; D gene ambiguous. Looked up from germline, CDR1 is SGHTA and CDR2 is FQGNSA. The CDR3 totals 15 residues. Trimming stripped 7 bases from V and 5 bases from J, with 20 bases between. CDR3 sequence reads: CASTTFGLAGTEAFF. In DNA form, the CDR3 reads TGTGCCAGCACCACCTTCGGGCTTGCGGGAACTGAAGCTTTCTTT.

In its sample, this clonotype was seen a few times. V is TRBV10-3 and J is TRBJ2-5; possibly TRBD1 for D (5 bases). The V gene's germline CDR1 is ENHRY and CDR2 SYGVKD. With 10 bases removed from V and 2 bases from J, the gap between germline ends came to 14 bases. The CDR3 spans 13 residues. CDR3 region: CASSKQAQETQYF. CDR3 bases: TGTGCCAGCTCAAAACAGGCACAAGAGACCCAGTACTTC.

This clonotype was counted between two and nine times. V is TRBV6-6 and J is TRBJ1-5, with D uncertain. This CDR3 has 15 amino acids. Germline CDR1 is MNHNY and CDR2 is SVGAGI (reference sequence). Trimming took off 0 bases at V and 10 bases at J, with 16 bases between the two ends. The CDR3 spells CASSYSGGRWGPQHF. As DNA, the CDR3 is TGTGCCAGCAGTTACTCAGGCGGGAGATGGGGACCCCAGCATTTT.

This sequence joins TRBV28 and TRBJ2-7; 9 positions match TRBD1. CDR1 is MDHEN and CDR2 is SYDVKM in the germline V gene. J lost 3 bases, V lost 8 bases, and 11 bases had no gene match. This CDR3 contains 15 residues. Here the CDR3 reads CASYGRTGGNYEQYV. The DNA of the CDR3 is TGTGCCAGCTACGGGCGTACAGGGGGCAACTACGAGCAGTACGTC.

Here the CDR3 reads CASSLGGTRYNEQFF. In DNA form, the CDR3 reads TGCGCCAGCAGCCTGGGAGGAACCCGATACAATGAGCAGTTCTTC. The chain combines TRBV4-1 with TRBJ2-1; possibly TRBD2 for D (6 bases). The CDR3 consists of 15 residues. Trimming removed 4 bases from V and 4 bases from J, with 14 bases in between. CDR1 and CDR2 (germline): MGHRA, YSYEKL.